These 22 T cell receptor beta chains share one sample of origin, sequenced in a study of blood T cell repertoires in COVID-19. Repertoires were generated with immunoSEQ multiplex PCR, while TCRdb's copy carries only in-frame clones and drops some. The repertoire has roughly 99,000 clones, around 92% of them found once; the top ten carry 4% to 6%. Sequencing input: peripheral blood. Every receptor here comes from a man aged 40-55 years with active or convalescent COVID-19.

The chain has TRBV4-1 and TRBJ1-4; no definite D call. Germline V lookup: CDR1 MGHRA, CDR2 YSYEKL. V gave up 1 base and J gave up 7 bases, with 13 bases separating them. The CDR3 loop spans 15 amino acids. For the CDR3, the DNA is TGCGCCAGCAGCCAAGTCGGGGTGGGGAGTGAAAAACTGTTTTTT. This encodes CASSQVGVGSEKLFF.

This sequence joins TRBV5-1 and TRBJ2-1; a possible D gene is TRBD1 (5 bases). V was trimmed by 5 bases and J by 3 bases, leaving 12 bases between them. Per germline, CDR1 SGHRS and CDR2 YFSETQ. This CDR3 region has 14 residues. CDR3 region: CASSTKGLYNEQFF. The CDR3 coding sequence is TGCGCCAGCAGTACCAAGGGGCTCTACAATGAGCAGTTCTTC.

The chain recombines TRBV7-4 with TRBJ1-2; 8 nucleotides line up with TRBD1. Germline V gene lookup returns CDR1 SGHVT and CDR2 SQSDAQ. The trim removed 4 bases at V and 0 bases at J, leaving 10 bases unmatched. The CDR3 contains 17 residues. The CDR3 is CASSSGSGQGANYGYTF. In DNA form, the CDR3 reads TGTGCCAGCAGCTCCGGCTCCGGACAGGGAGCTAACTATGGCTACACCTTC.

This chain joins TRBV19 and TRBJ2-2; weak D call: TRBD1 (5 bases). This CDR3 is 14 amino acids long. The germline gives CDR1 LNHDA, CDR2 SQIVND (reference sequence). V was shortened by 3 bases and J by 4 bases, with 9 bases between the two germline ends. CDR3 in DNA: TGTGCCAGTAGTATCCAGGGCACCACCGGGGAGCTGTTTTTT. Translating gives CASSIQGTTGELFF.

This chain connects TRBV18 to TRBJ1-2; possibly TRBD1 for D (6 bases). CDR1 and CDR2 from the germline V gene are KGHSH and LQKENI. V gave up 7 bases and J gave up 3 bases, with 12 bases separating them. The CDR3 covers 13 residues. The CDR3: CASFPDSDYGYTF. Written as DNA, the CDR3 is TGTGCCAGCTTCCCGGACAGCGACTATGGCTACACCTTC.

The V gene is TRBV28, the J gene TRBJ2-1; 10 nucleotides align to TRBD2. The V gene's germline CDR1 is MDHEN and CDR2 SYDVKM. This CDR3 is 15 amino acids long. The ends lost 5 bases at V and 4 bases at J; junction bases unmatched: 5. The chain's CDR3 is CASSPSAGGYNEQFF. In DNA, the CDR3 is TGTGCCAGCAGTCCCTCAGCGGGAGGGTACAATGAGCAGTTCTTC.

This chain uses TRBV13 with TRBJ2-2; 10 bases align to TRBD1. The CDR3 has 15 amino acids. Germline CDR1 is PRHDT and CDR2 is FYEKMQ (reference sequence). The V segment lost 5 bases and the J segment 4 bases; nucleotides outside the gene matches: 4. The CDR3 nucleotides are TGTGCCAGCAGCGAAGACAGGGGGCTCACCGGGGAGCTGTTTTTT. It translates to CASSEDRGLTGELFF. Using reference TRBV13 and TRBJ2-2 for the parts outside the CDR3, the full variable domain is AAGVIQSPRHLIKEKRETATLKCYPIPRHDTVYWYQQGPGQDPQFLISFYEKMQSDKGSIPDRFSAQQFSDYHSELNMSSLELGDSALYFCASSEDRGLTGELFFGEGSRLTVL.

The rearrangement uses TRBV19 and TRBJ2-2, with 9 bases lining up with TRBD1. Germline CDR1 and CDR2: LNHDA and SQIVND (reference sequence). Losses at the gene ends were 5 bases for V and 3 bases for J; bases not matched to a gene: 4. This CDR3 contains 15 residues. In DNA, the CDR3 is TGTGCCAGTAGTCCCCGGGACAGGGACACCGGGGAGCTGTTTTTT. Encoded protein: CASSPRDRDTGELFF.

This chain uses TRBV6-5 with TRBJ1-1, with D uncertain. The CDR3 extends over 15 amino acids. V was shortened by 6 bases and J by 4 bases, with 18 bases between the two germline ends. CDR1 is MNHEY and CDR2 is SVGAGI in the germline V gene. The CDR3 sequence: CASSRRGALSTEAFF. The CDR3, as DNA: TGTGCCAGCAGCCGCCGAGGCGCCCTGAGCACTGAAGCTTTCTTT.

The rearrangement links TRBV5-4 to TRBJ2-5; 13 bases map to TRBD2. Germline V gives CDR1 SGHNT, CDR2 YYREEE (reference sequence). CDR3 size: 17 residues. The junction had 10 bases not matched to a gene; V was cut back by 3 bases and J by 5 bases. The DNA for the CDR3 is TGTGCCAGCAGCTCCGGCCCCGGACTAGCGGGAGCGGAGACCCAGTACTTC. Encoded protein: CASSSGPGLAGAETQYF.

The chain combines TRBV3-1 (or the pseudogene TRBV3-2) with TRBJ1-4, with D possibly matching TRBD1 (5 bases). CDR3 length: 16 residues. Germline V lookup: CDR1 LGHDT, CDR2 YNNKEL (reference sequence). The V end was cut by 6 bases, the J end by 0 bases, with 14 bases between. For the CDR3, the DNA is TGTGCCAGCAGTCGCCCCGAAGGGGCAACTAATGAAAAACTGTTTTTT. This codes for CASSRPEGATNEKLFF.

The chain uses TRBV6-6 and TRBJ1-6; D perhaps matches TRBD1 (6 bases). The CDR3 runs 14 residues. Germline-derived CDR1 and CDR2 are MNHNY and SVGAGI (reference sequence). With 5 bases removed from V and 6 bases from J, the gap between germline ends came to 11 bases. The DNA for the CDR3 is TGTGCCAGCAGTCAGGACAGCTTTAATTCACCCCTCCACTTT. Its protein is CASSQDSFNSPLHF.

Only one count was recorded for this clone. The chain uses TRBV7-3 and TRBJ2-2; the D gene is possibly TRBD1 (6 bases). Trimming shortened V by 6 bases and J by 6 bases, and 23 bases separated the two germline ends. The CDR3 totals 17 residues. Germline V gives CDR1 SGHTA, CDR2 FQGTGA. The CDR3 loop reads CASSPIGGSEVAGELFF. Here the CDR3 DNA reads TGTGCCAGCAGTCCAATAGGGGGAAGTGAGGTCGCCGGGGAGCTGTTTTTT. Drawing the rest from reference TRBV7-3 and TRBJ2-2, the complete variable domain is GAGVSQTPSNKVTEKGKYVELRCDPISGHTALYWYRQSLGQGPEFLIYFQGTGAADDSGLPNDRFFAVRPEGSVSTLKIQRTERGDSAVYLCASSPIGGSEVAGELFFGEGSRLTVL.

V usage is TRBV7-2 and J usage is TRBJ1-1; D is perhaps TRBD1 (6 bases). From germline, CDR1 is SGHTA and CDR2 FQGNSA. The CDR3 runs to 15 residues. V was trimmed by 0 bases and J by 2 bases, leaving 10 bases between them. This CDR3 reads CASSLAGGPNTEAFF. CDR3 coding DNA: TGTGCCAGCAGCTTAGCGGGGGGGCCTAACACTGAAGCTTTCTTT.

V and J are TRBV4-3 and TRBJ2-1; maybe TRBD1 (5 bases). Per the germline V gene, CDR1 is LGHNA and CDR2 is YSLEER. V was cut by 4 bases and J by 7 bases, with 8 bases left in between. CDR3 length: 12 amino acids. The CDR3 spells CASSPQGNEQFF. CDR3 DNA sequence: TGCGCCAGCAGCCCGCAGGGAAATGAGCAGTTCTTC.

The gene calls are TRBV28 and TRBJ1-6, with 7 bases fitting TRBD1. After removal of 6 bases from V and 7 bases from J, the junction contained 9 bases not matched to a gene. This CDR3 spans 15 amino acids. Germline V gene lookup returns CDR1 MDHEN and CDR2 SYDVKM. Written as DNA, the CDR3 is TGTGCCAGCAGCTCTGTCGGGACAGCCAATTCACCCCTCCACTTT. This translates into CASSSVGTANSPLHF.

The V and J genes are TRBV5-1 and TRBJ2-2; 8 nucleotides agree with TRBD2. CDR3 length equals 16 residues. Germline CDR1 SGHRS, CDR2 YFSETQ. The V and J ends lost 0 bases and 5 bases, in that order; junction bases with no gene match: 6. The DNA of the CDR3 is TGCGCCAGCAGCTTGGAGGGACTAGGTGCGACCGGGGAGCTGTTTTTT. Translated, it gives CASSLEGLGATGELFF.

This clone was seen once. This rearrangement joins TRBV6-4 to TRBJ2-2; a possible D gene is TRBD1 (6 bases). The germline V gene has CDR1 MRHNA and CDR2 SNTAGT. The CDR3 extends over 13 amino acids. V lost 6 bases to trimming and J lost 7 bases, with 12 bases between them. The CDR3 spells CASSEQGNGELFF. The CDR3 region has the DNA TGTGCCAGCAGCGAACAGGGAAACGGGGAGCTGTTTTTT.

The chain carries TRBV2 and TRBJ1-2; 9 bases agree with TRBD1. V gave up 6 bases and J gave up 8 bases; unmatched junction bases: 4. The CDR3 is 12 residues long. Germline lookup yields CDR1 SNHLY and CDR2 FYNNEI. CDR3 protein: CASSRTGDGYTF. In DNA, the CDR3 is TGTGCCAGCAGCAGGACAGGGGACGGCTACACCTTC. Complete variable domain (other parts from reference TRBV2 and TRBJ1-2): EPEVTQTPSHQVTQMGQEVILRCVPISNHLYFYWYRQILGQKVEFLVSFYNNEISEKSEIFDDQFSVERPDGSNFTLKIRSTKLEDSAMYFCASSRTGDGYTFGSGTRLTVV.

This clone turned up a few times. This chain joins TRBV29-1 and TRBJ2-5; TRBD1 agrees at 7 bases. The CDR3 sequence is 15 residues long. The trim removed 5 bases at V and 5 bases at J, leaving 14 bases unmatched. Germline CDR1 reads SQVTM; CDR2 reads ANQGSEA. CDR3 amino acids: CSVRDSLFGRETQYF. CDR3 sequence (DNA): TGCAGCGTTAGGGACAGCCTCTTCGGGCGGGAGACCCAGTACTTC.

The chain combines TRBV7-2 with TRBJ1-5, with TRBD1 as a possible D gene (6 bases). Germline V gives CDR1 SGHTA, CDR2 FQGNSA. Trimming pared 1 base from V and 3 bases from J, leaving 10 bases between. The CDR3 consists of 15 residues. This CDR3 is CASSLVKGVNQPQHF. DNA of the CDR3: TGTGCCAGCAGCTTAGTAAAGGGGGTCAATCAGCCCCAGCATTTT.

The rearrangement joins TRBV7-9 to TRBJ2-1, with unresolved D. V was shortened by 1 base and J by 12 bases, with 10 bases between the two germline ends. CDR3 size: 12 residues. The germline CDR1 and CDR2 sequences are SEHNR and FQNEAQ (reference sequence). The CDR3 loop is CASSLGSGRQFF. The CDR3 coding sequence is TGTGCCAGCAGCTTAGGGTCAGGTCGGCAGTTCTTC.